This TCR beta chain was sequenced for a study of T cells in Graves' hyperthyroidism and ophthalmopathy. Amplification targeted TCR beta CDR3 regions from RNA transcripts. When the TCR CDR3 underwent first-round RT-PCR, the HTBI primer set was used. From the multiplex PCR reads, TCRdb called clonotypes with MiXCR, one entry per CDR3 protein. The sample comprises about 260,000 distinct CDR3 sequences, around a quarter of which are singletons, and 20% to 30% rests with the top ten. This clonotype was observed many times. The ends lost 5 bases at V and 2 bases at J; junction bases unmatched: 8. Germline V gene lookup returns CDR1 LNHNV and CDR2 YYDKDF (reference sequence). The CDR3 contains 15 residues.

This receptor was obtained from a man between 40 and 49 years old with Graves' hyperthyroidism that later progressed to Graves' ophthalmopathy. Source material: blood. This sequence joins TRBV15 and TRBJ2-5, with TRBD1 matching over 7 bases. In DNA, the CDR3 is TGTGCCACCAGCGTCGGGGACAGCCTTCAAGAGACCCAGTACTTC. It translates to CATSVGDSLQETQYF.